One T cell receptor (beta chain) is described in this entry. Its antigen is not known. The data were obtained in a study of neoadjuvant anti-PD-1 for oral cavity cancer. About the study: Patients without progression received a fourth nivolumab dose around day 43, then surgical resection on days 50-56. General study findings and limits: Post-nivolumab, blood T cell clonality was significantly elevated in non-responders.

Produced via immunoSEQ multiplex PCR; TCRdb's table is partial and in-frame only. The sample consists of about 8,000 clones, roughly 71% of them appearing once. Looked up from germline, CDR1 is KGHSH and CDR2 is LQKENI. Between the trimmed V and J ends, which lost 2 bases and 5 bases, there was a span of 12 bases. This CDR3 is built from 14 residues. Regarding time point: after neoadjuvant nivolumab, at surgical resection. The input for sequencing was PBMCs, taken after nivolumab (anti-PD-1) treatment. The rearrangement joins TRBV18 to TRBJ2-5, with D tentatively TRBD2 (5 bases). The receptor was derived from a person aged 40-85 years with oral cavity squamous cell carcinoma. The DNA for the CDR3 is TGTGCCAGCTCACCAAAGGGCGGAGGTGAGACCCAGTACTTC. Translation: CASSPKGGGETQYF.